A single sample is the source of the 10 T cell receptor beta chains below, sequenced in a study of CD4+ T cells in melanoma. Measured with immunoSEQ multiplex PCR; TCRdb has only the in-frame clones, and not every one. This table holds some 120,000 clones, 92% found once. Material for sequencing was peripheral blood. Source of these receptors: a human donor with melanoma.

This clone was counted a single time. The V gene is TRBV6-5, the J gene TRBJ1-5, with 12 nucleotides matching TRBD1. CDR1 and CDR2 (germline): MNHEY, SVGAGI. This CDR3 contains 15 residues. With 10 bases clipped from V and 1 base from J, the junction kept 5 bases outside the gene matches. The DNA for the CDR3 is TGTGCCACAGGGACAGGGGGCCAGAGCAATCAGCCCCAGCATTTT. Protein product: CATGTGGQSNQPQHF.

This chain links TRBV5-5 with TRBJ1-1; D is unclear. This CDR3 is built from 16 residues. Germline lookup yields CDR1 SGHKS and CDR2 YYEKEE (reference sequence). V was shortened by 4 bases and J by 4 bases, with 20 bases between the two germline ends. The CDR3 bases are TGTGCCAGCAGCCCAGGAGCGGAACTCGGGAGCACTGAAGCTTTCTTT. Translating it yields CASSPGAELGSTEAFF.

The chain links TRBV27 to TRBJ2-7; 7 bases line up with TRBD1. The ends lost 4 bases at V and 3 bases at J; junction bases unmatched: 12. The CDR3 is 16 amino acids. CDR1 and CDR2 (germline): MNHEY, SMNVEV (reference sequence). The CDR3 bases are TGTGCCAGCAGTTCCCCCTCGACAGGGATGAGCTACGAGCAGTACTTC. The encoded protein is CASSSPSTGMSYEQYF.

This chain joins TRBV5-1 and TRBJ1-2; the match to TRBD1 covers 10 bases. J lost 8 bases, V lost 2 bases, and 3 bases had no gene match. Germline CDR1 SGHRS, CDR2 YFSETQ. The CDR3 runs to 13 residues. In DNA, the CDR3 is TGCGCCAGCAGCTTTGACAGGGGGCCAGGCTACACCTTC. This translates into CASSFDRGPGYTF.

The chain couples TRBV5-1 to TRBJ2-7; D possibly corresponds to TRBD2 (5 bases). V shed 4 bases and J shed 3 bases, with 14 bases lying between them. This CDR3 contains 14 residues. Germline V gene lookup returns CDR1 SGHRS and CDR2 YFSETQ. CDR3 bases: TGCGCCAGCAGCACGACGTCCGGGAACTACGAGCAGTACTTC. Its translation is CASSTTSGNYEQYF.

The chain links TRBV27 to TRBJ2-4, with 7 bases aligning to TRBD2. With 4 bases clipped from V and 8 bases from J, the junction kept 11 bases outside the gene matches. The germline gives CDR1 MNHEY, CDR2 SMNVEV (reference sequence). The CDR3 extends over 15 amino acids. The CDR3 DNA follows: TGTGCCAGCAGTTCAAACCATGGACTAGTACACATTCAGTACTTC. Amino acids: CASSSNHGLVHIQYF.

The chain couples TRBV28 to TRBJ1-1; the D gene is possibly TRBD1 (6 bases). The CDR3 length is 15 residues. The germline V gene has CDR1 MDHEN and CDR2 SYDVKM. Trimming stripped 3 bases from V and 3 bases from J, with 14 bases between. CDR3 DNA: TGTGCCAGCAGTTTCGCCGGGGGCGTGGACACTGAAGCTTTCTTT. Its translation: CASSFAGGVDTEAFF.

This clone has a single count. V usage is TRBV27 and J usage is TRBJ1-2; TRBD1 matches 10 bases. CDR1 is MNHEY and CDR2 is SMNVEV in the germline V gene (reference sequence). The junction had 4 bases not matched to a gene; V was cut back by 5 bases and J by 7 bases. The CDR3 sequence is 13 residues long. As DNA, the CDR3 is TGTGCCAGCAGTAGACAGGGGGCTGGTGGCTACACCTTC. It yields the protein CASSRQGAGGYTF.

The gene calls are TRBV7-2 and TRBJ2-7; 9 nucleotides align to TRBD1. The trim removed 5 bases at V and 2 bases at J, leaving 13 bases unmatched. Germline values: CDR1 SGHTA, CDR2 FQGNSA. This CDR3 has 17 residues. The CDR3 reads CASSTQAGQGPAYEQYF. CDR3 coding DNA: TGTGCCAGCAGCACCCAAGCTGGACAGGGGCCGGCCTACGAGCAGTACTTC. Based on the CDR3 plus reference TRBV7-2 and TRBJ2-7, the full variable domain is GAGVSQSPSNKVTEKGKDVELRCDPISGHTALYWYRQSLGQGLEFLIYFQGNSAPDKSGLPSDRFSAERTGGSVSTLTIQRTQQEDSAVYLCASSTQAGQGPAYEQYFGPGTRLTVT.

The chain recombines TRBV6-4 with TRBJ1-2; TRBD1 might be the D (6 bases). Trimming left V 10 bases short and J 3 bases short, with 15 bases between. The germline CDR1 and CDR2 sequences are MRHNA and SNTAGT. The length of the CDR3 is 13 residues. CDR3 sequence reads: CAIPPWTDYGYTF. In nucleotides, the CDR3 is TGTGCCATCCCGCCCTGGACAGACTATGGCTACACCTTC.